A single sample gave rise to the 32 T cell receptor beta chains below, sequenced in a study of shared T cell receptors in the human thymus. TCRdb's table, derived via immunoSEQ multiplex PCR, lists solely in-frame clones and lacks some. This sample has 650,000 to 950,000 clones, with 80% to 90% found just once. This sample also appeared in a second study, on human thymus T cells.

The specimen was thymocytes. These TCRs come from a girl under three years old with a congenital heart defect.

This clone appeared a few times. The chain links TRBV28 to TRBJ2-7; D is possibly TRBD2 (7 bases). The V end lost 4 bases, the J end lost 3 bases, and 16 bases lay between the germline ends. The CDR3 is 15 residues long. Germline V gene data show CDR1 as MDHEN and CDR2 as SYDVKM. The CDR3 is CASSSTRGGDYEQYF. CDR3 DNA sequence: TGTGCCAGCAGTTCAACCCGCGGGGGCGACTACGAGCAGTACTTC.

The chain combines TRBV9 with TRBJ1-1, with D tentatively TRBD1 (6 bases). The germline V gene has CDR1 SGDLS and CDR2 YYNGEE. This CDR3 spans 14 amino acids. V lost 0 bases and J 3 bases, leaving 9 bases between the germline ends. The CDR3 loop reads CASSVGGGHTEAFF. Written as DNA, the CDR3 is TGTGCCAGCAGCGTAGGAGGGGGACACACTGAAGCTTTCTTT. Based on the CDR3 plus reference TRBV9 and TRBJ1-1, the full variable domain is DSGVTQTPKHLITATGQRVTLRCSPRSGDLSVYWYQQSLDQGLQFLIQYYNGEERAKGNILERFSAQQFPDLHSELNLSSLELGDSALYFCASSVGGGHTEAFFGQGTRLTVV.

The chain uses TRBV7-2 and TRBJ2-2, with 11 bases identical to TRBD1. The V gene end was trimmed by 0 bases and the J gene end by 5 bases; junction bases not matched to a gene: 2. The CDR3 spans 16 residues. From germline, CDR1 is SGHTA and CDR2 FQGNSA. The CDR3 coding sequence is TGTGCCAGCAGCTTAGCGGGGGACAGGGGGACCGGGGAGCTGTTTTTT. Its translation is CASSLAGDRGTGELFF.

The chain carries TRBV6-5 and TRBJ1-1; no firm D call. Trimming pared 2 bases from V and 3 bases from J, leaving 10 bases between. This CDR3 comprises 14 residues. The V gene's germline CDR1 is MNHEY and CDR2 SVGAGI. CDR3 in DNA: TGTGCCAGCAGTTACGGAGGGTGGGACACTGAAGCTTTCTTT. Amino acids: CASSYGGWDTEAFF.

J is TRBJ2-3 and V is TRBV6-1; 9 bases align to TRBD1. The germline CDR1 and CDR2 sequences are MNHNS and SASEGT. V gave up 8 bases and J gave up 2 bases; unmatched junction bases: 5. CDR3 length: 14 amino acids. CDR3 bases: TGTGCCAGCCACCGGGACAGGGTCACAGATACGCAGTATTTT. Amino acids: CASHRDRVTDTQYF.

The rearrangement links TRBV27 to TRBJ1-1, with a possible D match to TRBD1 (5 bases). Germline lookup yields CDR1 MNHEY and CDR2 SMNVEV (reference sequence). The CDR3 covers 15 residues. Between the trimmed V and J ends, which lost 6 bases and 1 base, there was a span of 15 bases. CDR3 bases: TGTGCCAGCAGCTTGATCCATAGGGGGAACACTGAAGCTTTCTTT. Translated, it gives CASSLIHRGNTEAFF.

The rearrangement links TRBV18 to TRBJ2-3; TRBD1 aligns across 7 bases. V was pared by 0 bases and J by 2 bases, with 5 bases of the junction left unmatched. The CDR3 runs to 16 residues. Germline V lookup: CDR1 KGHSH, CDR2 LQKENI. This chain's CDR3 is CASSPPRQGITDTQYF. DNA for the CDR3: TGTGCCAGCTCACCACCGCGACAGGGTATCACAGATACGCAGTATTTT.

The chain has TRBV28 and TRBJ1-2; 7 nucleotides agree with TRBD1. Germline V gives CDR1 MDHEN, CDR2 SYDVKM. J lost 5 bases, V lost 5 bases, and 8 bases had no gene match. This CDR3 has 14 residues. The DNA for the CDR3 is TGTGCCAGCAGTCTTACAGGGGAGTATTATGGCTACACCTTC. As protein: CASSLTGEYYGYTF.

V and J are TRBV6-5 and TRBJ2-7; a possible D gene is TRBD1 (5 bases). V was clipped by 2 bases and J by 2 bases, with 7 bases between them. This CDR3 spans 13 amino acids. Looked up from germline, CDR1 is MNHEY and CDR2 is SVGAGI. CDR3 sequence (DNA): TGTGCCAGCAGTTACCAGGACACCTACGAGCAGTACTTC. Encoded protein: CASSYQDTYEQYF.

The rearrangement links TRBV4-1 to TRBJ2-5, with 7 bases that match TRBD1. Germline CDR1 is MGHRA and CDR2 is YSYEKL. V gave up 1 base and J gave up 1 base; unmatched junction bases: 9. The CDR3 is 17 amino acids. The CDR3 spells CASSQGAGGTIQETQYF. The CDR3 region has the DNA TGCGCCAGCAGCCAAGGGGCAGGGGGTACTATCCAAGAGACCCAGTACTTC.

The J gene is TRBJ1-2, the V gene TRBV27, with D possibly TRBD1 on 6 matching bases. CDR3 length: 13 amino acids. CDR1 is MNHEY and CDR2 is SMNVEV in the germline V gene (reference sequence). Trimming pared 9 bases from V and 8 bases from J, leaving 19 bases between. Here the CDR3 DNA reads TGTGCCAGTGCTACGGACAGAAGGAAGGGCTACACCTTC. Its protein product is CASATDRRKGYTF.

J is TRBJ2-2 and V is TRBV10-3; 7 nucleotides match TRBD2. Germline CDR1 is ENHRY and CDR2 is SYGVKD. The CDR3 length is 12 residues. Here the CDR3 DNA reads TGTGCAGGGGAGGGACGCACCGGGGAGCTGTTTTTT. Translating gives CAGEGRTGELFF.

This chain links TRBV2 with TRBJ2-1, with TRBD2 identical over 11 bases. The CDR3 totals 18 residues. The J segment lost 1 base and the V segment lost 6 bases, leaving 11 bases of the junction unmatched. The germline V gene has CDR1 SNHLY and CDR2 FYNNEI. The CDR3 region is CASRGTHGTSGSYNEQFF. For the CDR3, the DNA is TGTGCCAGCAGGGGGACTCATGGGACTAGCGGTTCCTACAATGAGCAGTTCTTC. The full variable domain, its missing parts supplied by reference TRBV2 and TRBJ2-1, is EPEVTQTPSHQVTQMGQEVILRCVPISNHLYFYWYRQILGQKVEFLVSFYNNEISEKSEIFDDQFSVERPDGSNFTLKIRSTKLEDSAMYFCASRGTHGTSGSYNEQFFGPGTRLTVL.

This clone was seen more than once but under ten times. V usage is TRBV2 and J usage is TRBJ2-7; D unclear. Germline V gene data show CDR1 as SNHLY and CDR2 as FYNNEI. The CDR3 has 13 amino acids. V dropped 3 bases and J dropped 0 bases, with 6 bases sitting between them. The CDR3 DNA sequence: TGTGCCAGCAGTGAGACTGGCTCCTACGAGCAGTACTTC. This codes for CASSETGSYEQYF.

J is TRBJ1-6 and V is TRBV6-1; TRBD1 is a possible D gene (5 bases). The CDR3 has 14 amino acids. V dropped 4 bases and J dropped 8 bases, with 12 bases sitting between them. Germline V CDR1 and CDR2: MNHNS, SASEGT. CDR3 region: CASSVETEHSPLHF. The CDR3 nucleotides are TGTGCCAGCAGTGTGGAGACAGAGCATTCACCCCTCCACTTT.

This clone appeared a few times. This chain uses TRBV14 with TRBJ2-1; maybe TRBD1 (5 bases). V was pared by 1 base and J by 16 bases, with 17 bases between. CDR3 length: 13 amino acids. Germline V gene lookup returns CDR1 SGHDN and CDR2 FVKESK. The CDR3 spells CASSQGSKIGEFF. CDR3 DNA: TGTGCCAGCAGCCAAGGAAGTAAGATAGGGGAATTCTTC.

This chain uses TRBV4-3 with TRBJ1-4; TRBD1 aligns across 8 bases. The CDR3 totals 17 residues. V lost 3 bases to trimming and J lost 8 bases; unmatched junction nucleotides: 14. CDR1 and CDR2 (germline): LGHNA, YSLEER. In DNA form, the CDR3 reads TGCGCCAGCAGCCAGGATTACATATCAGGGGGCAAGGAAAAACTGTTTTTT. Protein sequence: CASSQDYISGGKEKLFF.

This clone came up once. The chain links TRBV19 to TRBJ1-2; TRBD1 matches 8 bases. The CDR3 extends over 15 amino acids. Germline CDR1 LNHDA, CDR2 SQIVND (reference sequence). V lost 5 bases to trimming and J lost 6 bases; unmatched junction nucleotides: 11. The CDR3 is CASSSEDRDLNGYTF. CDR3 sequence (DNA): TGTGCCAGTAGTTCAGAGGACAGGGATCTCAATGGCTACACCTTC.

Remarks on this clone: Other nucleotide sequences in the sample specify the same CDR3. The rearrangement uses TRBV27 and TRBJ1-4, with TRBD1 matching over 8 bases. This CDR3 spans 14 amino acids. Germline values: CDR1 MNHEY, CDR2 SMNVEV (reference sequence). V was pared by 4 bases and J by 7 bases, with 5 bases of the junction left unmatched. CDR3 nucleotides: TGTGCCAGCAGTTCAGGACAGGGAGGTGAAAAACTGTTTTTT. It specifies CASSSGQGGEKLFF.

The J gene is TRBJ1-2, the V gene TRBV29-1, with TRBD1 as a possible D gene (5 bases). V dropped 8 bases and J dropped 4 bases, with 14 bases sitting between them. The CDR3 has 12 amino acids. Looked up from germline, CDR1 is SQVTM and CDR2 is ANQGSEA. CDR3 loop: CSTRRGGYGYTF. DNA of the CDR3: TGCAGCACACGGCGGGGGGGCTATGGCTACACCTTC.

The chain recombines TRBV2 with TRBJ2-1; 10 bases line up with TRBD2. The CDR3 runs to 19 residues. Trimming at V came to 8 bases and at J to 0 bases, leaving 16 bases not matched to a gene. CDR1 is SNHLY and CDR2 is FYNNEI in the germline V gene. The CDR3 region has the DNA TGTGCCAGCCTGACCGAAGGGACTAGCGACTATAGCTCCTACAATGAGCAGTTCTTC. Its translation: CASLTEGTSDYSSYNEQFF.

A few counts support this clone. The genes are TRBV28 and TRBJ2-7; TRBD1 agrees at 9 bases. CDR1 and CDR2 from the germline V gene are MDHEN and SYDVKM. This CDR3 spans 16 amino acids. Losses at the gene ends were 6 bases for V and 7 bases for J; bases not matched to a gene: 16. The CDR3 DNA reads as TGTGCCAGCAGACTCTCAGGAGGGGACAGGGCGGATGAGCAGTACTTC. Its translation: CASRLSGGDRADEQYF.

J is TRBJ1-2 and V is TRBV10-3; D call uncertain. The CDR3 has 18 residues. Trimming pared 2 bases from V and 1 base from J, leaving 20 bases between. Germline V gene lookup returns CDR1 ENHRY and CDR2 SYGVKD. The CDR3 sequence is CAISEPPEGRDRNYGYTF. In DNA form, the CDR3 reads TGTGCCATCAGTGAGCCTCCTGAGGGAAGGGATCGTAACTATGGCTACACCTTC.

The DNA for the CDR3 is TGCGCCAGCAGCGCCCAGCGGGTGAAAGAGACCCAGTACTTC. Translation gives CASSAQRVKETQYF. The V and J genes are TRBV5-1 and TRBJ2-5, with D possibly being TRBD2 (6 bases). Trimming pared 4 bases from V and 3 bases from J, leaving 13 bases between. Germline lookup yields CDR1 SGHRS and CDR2 YFSETQ. This CDR3 has 14 amino acids.

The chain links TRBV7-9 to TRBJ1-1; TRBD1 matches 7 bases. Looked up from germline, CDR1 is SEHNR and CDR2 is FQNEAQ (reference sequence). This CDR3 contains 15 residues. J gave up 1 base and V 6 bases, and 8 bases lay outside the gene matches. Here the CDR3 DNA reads TGTGCCAGCAGTCCATCAGACAGGGAGAACACTGAAGCTTTCTTT. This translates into CASSPSDRENTEAFF.

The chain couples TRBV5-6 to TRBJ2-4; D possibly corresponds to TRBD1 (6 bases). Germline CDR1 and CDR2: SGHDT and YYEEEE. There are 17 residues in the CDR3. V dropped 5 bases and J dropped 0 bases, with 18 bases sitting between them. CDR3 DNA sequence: TGTGCCAGCAGTTGGCACCAGGGGTACGGAGCCAAAAACATTCAGTACTTC. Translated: CASSWHQGYGAKNIQYF.

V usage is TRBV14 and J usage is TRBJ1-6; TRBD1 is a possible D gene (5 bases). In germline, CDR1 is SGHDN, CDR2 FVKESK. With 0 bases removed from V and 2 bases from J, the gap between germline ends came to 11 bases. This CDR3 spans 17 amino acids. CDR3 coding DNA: TGTGCCAGCAGCCAAGACTCCCAGGGCGCCTATAATTCACCCCTCCACTTT. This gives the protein CASSQDSQGAYNSPLHF.

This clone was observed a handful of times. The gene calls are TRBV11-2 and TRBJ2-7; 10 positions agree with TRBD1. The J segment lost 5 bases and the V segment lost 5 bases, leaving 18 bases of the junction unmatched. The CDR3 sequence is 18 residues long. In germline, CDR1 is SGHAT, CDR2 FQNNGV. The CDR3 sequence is CASSPRDRGTGTGNEQYF. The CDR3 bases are TGTGCCAGCAGCCCGCGGGACAGGGGTACAGGAACTGGGAACGAGCAGTACTTC.

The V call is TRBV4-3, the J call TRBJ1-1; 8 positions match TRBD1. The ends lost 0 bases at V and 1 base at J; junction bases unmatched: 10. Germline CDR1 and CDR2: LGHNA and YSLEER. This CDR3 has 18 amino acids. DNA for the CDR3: TGCGCCAGCAGCCAAGATCTCGACAGGGGAAGGGAGAACACTGAAGCTTTCTTT. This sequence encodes CASSQDLDRGRENTEAFF.

This CDR3 reads CSAIKGAEAFF. CDR3 in DNA: TGCAGTGCTATAAAGGGGGCTGAAGCTTTCTTT. The gene calls are TRBV20-1 and TRBJ1-1; D possibly corresponds to TRBD1 (6 bases). Trimming stripped 4 bases from V and 6 bases from J, with 9 bases between. Germline lookup yields CDR1 DFQATT and CDR2 SNEGSKA (reference sequence). The CDR3 extends over 11 amino acids.

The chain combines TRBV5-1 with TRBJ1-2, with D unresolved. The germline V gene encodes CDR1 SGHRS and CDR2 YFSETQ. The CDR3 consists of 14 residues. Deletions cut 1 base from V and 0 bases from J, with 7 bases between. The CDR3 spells CASSLSPANYGYTF. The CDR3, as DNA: TGCGCCAGCAGCTTGTCCCCGGCTAACTATGGCTACACCTTC.

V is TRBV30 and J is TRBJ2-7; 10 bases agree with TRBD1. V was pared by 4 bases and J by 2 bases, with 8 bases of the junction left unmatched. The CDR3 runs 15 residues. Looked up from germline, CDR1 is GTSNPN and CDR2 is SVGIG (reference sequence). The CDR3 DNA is TGTGCCTGGACTCCCCGGACAGGGGGTCCCTACGAGCAGTACTTC. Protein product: CAWTPRTGGPYEQYF.